This TCR beta chain was sequenced in a study of cytomegalovirus exposure and HLA in healthy donors. Study information: T cells numbering around 180 million yielded some 100 million unique TCR beta sequences in an earlier analysis. Points from the study as a whole: Most TCR sequences were seen very rarely across donors, but some public TCRs occurred in many. In an earlier analysis, most TCR beta V segments were productive about 87% or about 30% of the time. A reported reduction in N-insertions relative to the roughly 710-donor mean was seen in an Asian-associated ancestry cluster in a later analysis.

About this clone itself: Its antigen is still unknown.

The study ran its PCR with 60 Vbeta and 13 Jbeta primers. The protocol was immunoSEQ multiplex PCR, while the TCRdb copy is restricted to in-frame clones and leaves out a portion. The table shows fewer than 80,000 clones, with 67% occurring only once. Germline trimming cut 11 bases from V and 7 bases from J; bases unmatched to any gene: 10. Germline loops: CDR1 MGHDK, CDR2 SYGVNS. This CDR3 contains 12 residues. Sequencing was done on a sample of PBMCs. The source of this sequence is a woman between 50 and 59 years old in good health and CMV-seropositive. The rearrangement links TRBV25-1 to TRBJ1-2; 7 bases fit TRBD1. This CDR3 reads CAAEGAMGGYTF. The CDR3 DNA reads as TGTGCCGCAGAGGGGGCGATGGGTGGCTACACCTTC.